This record concerns one TCR beta chain sequence. Its recognized antigen is unknown. No quality values exist for individual bases; no much larger clone is one base distant. Based on the germline V gene (reference sequence), the CDR1 and CDR2 sequences are GTSNPN and SVGIG. Ends trimmed: V by 3 bases, J by 4 bases; bases unmatched to a gene: 9. The CDR3, cysteine through phenylalanine, is 15 amino acids long. Here the CDR3 DNA is all that survives: 45 bases in frame from base 1. The data belong to a study of blood T cells in healthy people across ages (dated by TCRdb to between 2015 and 2017). Regarding the study in general: In model experiments, roughly one uniquely barcoded TCR beta cDNA molecule per two T cells was captured by template switching. The study analyzed two additional independent replicas of 1 million unique cDNA reads from the same blood draw for two donors, one aged 18 to 30 and one aged 80 or older. To avoid experimental bias, donors of different ages were distributed randomly across sequencing lanes. The donors were split into four age groups: young (average roughly 15 years), middle-aged (over 35), aged (roughly 65) and long-lived (approximately 80). Using deep sequencing normalized with unique cDNA molecular identifiers, the study measured how TCR beta repertoire diversity changes with age. Study-wide findings and limitations: There was a strong correlation between observed TCR beta diversity and the percentage of naive T cells measured by flow cytometry. Compared with the aged group, the long-lived group had more naive CD4+ T cells, fewer expanded clones and increased TCR diversity, a pattern suggesting age selection. Because the CMV infection status of the donors was unknown, age-related changes in expanded clonotypes may potentially have been confounded. Estimates of total diversity from one million sequenced T cells were regarded as lower bounds and underestimates. Observed TCR beta diversity per million T cells fell roughly linearly with age, and a significant reduction was already apparent by age approximately 40. Bulk unsorted PBMC profiling prevented conclusive comparison of naive and antigen-experienced compartments.

The roughly 39 donors, aged about 6 to 100 years, were systemically healthy Caucasian individuals from Russia. Each donor gave 9.5 to 10 milliliters of peripheral blood, drawn into EDTA-treated Vacutainer tubes. Ficoll-Paque density-gradient centrifugation was used to isolate PBMCs, with at least 7 million obtained per sample. Total RNA, at least 6 micrograms per sample, was extracted from PBMCs with Trizol reagent. The percentages of naive CD45RAhigh/CD27high T cells were determined by flow cytometry on a PBMC aliquot from every donor. Library preparation was by 5' RACE. The sequencer was an Illumina HiSeq 2500. A second roughly 6 to 11 cycle PCR used a sample-barcoded 5' primer and a J-beta primer mix. Each TCR beta cDNA molecule received a unique molecular identifier from a template-switch 5' adaptor carrying 12 random nucleotides. Each sample yielded at least 2.5 million CDR3-containing paired-end reads. All of the RNA was converted into first-strand cDNA using the Mint cDNA synthesis kit, with a TRBC-specific oligonucleotide serving as the primer. Following uracil-DNA glycosylase treatment, a first 18-cycle PCR with universal primers M1SS and BC2_uni_R was performed on all cDNA. Per the original workflow: Each sample was normalized by randomly selecting 1 million high-quality reads, each carrying a distinct molecular identifier. Instead of being binned into consensus sequences, reads that shared molecular identifiers were thrown out. MiTCR, with a Q25 quality threshold and the strictest error-elimination algorithm, was used for CDR3 identification, clonotype clustering and error correction. A nonparametric unseen species model with Euler transformation was used to estimate lower-bound total TCR beta diversity. TCRdb redid the processing of the public reads, applying fastp at Q25 and MiXCR, and retained in-frame beta chains. Rows matching on CDR3 protein sequence are summarized as one entry with the most common DNA and genes. None of the V and J calls come from the authors' own analysis; TCRdb made them. For this sample there are 600,000 or so distinct CDR3 sequences; about 30% appear just once. Approximately 14% of the sample rests with the top ten.

This TCR was sampled from a woman at least 80 years old in good health. Sequencing was carried out using blood. The chain was built from TRBV30 and TRBJ1-2; 9 bases in the middle match TRBD1. The CDR3 in this case is CAWRIGTGMVYGYTF. In nucleotide form, the sequence is TGTGCCTGGAGAATCGGGACAGGGATGGTCTATGGCTACACCTTC. Reference TRBV30 and TRBJ1-2 proteins supply the regions before and after the CDR3; the full variable domain is: SQTIHQWPATLVQPVGSPLSLECTVEGTSNPNLYWYRQAAGRGLQLLFYSVGIGQISSEVPQNLSASRPQDRQFILSSKKLLLSDSGFYLCAWRIGTGMVYGYTFGSGTRLTVV.